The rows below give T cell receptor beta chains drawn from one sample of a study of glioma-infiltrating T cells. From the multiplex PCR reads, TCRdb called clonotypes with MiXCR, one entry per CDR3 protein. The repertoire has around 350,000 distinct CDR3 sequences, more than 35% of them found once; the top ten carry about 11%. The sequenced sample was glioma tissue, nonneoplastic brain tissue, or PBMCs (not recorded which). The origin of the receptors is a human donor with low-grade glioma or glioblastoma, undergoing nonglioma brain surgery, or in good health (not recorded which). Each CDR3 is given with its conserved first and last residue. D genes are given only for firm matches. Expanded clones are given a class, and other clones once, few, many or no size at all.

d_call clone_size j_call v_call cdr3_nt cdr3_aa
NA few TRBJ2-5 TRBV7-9 TGTGCCAGCAGCTTACCCTTAGTGACCCAGTACTTC CASSLPLVTQYF
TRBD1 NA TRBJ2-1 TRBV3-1 TGTGCCGGCAGCCAAGACAGGGCGGGCATACAGTTCTTC CAGSQDRAGIQFF
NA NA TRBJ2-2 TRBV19 TGTGCCAGTAGTATAGGAGCGGAAACGAACACCGGGGAGCTGTTTTTT CASSIGAETNTGELFF
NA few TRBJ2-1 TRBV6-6 TGTGCCAGCAGCGTTTCACTTTCCCGATCAGACAATGAGCAGTTCTTC CASSVSLSRSDNEQFF
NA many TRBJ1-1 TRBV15 TGTGCCACCAGTTCCCAGGAGGACACTGAAGCTTTCTTT CATSSQEDTEAFF
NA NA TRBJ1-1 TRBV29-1 TGCAGCGGTGTCCGGGGGCGGAGGAACACTGAAGCTTTCTTT CSGVRGRRNTEAFF
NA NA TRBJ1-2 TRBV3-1 TGTGCCAGCAGCCAACGGGGGGTAGAAAGCTACACCTTC CASSQRGVESYTF
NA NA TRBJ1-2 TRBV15 TGTGCCACCAGCAGACAACTTACAGAATTCTATGGCTACACCTTC CATSRQLTEFYGYTF
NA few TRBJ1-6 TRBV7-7 TGTGCTAGCAGCTTAAAAGGGTCAACTGAAGGCTACTCAGGACCCCTCCACTTT CASSLKGSTEGYSGPLHF
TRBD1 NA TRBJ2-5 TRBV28 TGTGCCAGCAGTTCAACAGGGGAAGGATCCAAAGAGACCCAGTACTTC CASSSTGEGSKETQYF
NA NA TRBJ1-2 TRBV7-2 TGTGCCAGCAGCCCCGAGGCGAAGAGTGGCTACACCTTC CASSPEAKSGYTF
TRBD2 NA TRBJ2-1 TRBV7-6 TGTGCCAGCAGCTTCTGGACTAGCGGGGGATACAATGAGCAGTTCTTC CASSFWTSGGYNEQFF
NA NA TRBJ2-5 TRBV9 TGTGCCAGCAGCCCCGGGCGGGTATCGGAGACCCAGTACTTC CASSPGRVSETQYF
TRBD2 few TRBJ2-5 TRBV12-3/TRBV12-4 TGTGCCAGCAGTTTCGAACTAGCGGGAGGGCCTACGGAGACCCAGTACTTC CASSFELAGGPTETQYF
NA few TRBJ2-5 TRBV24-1 TGTGCCACCAGTGATTTCAGACAAGAGACCCAGTACTTC CATSDFRQETQYF